Presented here are 31 T cell receptor beta chains from one specimen sequenced in a study of blood T cell repertoires in COVID-19. Clones were sequenced by immunoSEQ multiplex PCR, and TCRdb holds only the in-frame ones, with some missing. The table has more than 65,000 clones, around 82% seen once; the top ten hold 7.4%. Sequencing was performed on peripheral blood. Receptors originate from a human donor in a cohort sampled during active COVID-19.

The chain couples TRBV5-1 to TRBJ1-1; 11 positions match TRBD1. CDR1 is SGHRS and CDR2 is YFSETQ in the germline V gene. Unmatched junction bases numbered 3, after V lost 4 bases and J lost 4 bases. The CDR3 sequence is 14 residues long. CDR3 in DNA: TGCGCCAGCAGCAAGGGGACAGGGGGCACTGAAGCTTTCTTT. Translation gives CASSKGTGGTEAFF.

The chain carries TRBV7-6 and TRBJ2-7; 7 bases map to TRBD1. V was clipped by 5 bases and J by 3 bases; unmatched bases: 10. This CDR3 has 15 amino acids. Per the germline V gene, CDR1 is SGHVS and CDR2 is FNYEAQ. The chain's CDR3 is CASSRGASGGYEQYF. The CDR3 bases are TGTGCCAGCAGCCGAGGGGCCTCAGGGGGCTACGAGCAGTACTTC.

The V call is TRBV3-1 (or the pseudogene TRBV3-2), the J call TRBJ2-7, with TRBD1 as a possible D gene (7 bases). The V gene's germline CDR1 is LGHDT and CDR2 YNNKEL (reference sequence). Trimming cost V 3 bases and J 5 bases, with 17 bases left between them. The CDR3 is 15 residues long. The CDR3 spells CASSQGPQGGHEQYF. Written as DNA, the CDR3 is TGTGCCAGCAGCCAGGGTCCGCAGGGGGGCCACGAGCAGTACTTC.

The V and J genes are TRBV11-2 and TRBJ2-7, with a tentative D call TRBD1 (6 bases). The CDR3 extends over 17 amino acids. Germline V lookup: CDR1 SGHAT, CDR2 FQNNGV. The V end was cut by 1 base, the J end by 2 bases, with 18 bases between. CDR3 nucleotide sequence: TGTGCCAGCAGCTTAGTAGGGCCGGGACATCTAGCCTACGAGCAGTACTTC. It specifies CASSLVGPGHLAYEQYF. Supplemented by reference TRBV11-2 and TRBJ2-7, the full variable domain reads EAGVAQSPRYKIIEKRQSVAFWCNPISGHATLYWYQQILGQGPKLLIQFQNNGVVDDSQLPKDRFSAERLKGVDSTLKIQPAKLEDSAVYLCASSLVGPGHLAYEQYFGPGTRLTVT.

The chain has TRBV9 and TRBJ1-3; weak D call: TRBD1 (6 bases). Germline CDR1 SGDLS, CDR2 YYNGEE. Trimming cost V 2 bases and J 2 bases, with 11 bases left between them. The CDR3 is made up of 15 amino acids. This CDR3 is CASSVRQAAGNTIYF. CDR3 nucleotides: TGTGCCAGCAGCGTCCGACAGGCTGCTGGAAACACCATATATTTT.

The gene calls are TRBV5-4 and TRBJ2-6, with 7 bases lining up with TRBD1. The V segment lost 0 bases and the J segment 2 bases; nucleotides outside the gene matches: 5. The CDR3 sequence is 17 residues long. Germline V gene data show CDR1 as SGHNT and CDR2 as YYREEE (reference sequence). The CDR3 region has the DNA TGTGCCAGCAGCTTGGCGACAGGGAGAGCTGGGGCCAACGTCCTGACTTTC. It yields the protein CASSLATGRAGANVLTF. The full variable domain, rest sourced from reference TRBV5-4 and TRBJ2-6, is ETGVTQSPTHLIKTRGQQVTLRCSSQSGHNTVSWYQQALGQGPQFIFQYYREEENGRGNFPPRFSGLQFPNYSSELNVNALELDDSALYLCASSLATGRAGANVLTFGAGSRLTVL.

This chain uses TRBV19 with TRBJ2-7; possible D gene TRBD1, 6 bases. This CDR3 is 13 amino acids long. Germline-derived CDR1 and CDR2 are LNHDA and SQIVND (reference sequence). With 2 bases removed from V and 6 bases from J, the gap between germline ends came to 11 bases. CDR3 sequence (DNA): TGTGCCAGTAGTATAAGACAGGTCGGCGAGCAGTACTTC. Residues: CASSIRQVGEQYF.

This sequence joins TRBV4-3 and TRBJ1-4; 7 bases are a match to TRBD1. V lost 1 base to trimming and J lost 8 bases; unmatched junction nucleotides: 4. This CDR3 is 14 amino acids long. From germline, CDR1 is LGHNA and CDR2 YSLEER. CDR3 in amino acids: CASSQGEGAEKLFF. The DNA of the CDR3 is TGCGCCAGCAGCCAAGGCGAGGGGGCCGAAAAACTGTTTTTT.

This rearrangement joins TRBV3-1 (or the pseudogene TRBV3-2) to TRBJ2-3; maybe TRBD2 (5 bases). This CDR3 contains 14 residues. Trimming cost V 7 bases and J 0 bases, with 11 bases left between them. Germline CDR1 LGHDT, CDR2 YNNKEL (reference sequence). The CDR3 is CASKASFSTDTQYF. In DNA form, the CDR3 reads TGTGCCAGCAAGGCTAGCTTCAGCACAGATACGCAGTATTTT.

The V gene is TRBV27, the J gene TRBJ2-6; tentatively, D is TRBD1 (6 bases). Trimming removed 6 bases at V and 4 bases at J, with 10 bases between. Germline CDR1 is MNHEY and CDR2 is SMNVEV (reference sequence). The CDR3 loop spans 14 amino acids. CDR3 residues: CASRLQGGANVLTF. In DNA form, the CDR3 reads TGTGCCAGCAGGCTCCAGGGGGGGGCCAACGTCCTGACTTTC.

This chain uses TRBV7-3 with TRBJ2-5, with 8 nucleotides matching TRBD1. Germline V CDR1 and CDR2: SGHTA, FQGTGA. After removal of 1 base from V and 5 bases from J, the junction contained 6 bases not matched to a gene. The CDR3 spans 15 residues. The CDR3 loop reads CASSLRPGGRETQYF. CDR3 DNA: TGTGCCAGCAGCTTAAGGCCAGGGGGCCGGGAGACCCAGTACTTC.

The chain joins TRBV4-3 to TRBJ1-2; possible D gene TRBD1, 6 bases. V lost 3 bases and J 7 bases, leaving 18 bases between the germline ends. The CDR3 has 15 amino acids. CDR1 LGHNA and CDR2 YSLEER come from the germline V gene. The CDR3 nucleotides are TGCGCCAGCAGCCACAACCGACAGGTCCACTCTGGCTACACCTTC. This translates into CASSHNRQVHSGYTF.

This clone was detected only a few times. CDR3 sequence (DNA): TGTGCCAGCAGCCAAGACAAGGGGACTCCCCACTTCTTC. Translated: CASSQDKGTPHFF. This chain joins TRBV4-2 and TRBJ2-1; D is possibly TRBD2 (6 bases). Trimming removed 0 bases at V and 16 bases at J, with 16 bases between. The CDR3 extends over 13 amino acids. Germline assignment: CDR1 LGHNA and CDR2 YNFKEQ.

This chain uses TRBV9 with TRBJ1-1; maybe TRBD1 (6 bases). The V end lost 3 bases, the J end lost 1 base, and 13 bases lay between the germline ends. The CDR3 is made up of 15 amino acids. Germline V CDR1 and CDR2: SGDLS, YYNGEE. This CDR3 is CASSDQQGRNTEAFF. CDR3 DNA sequence: TGTGCCAGCAGCGACCAACAGGGCCGGAACACTGAAGCTTTCTTT.

This chain joins TRBV18 and TRBJ1-1, with D possibly matching TRBD1 (5 bases). Germline V gives CDR1 KGHSH, CDR2 LQKENI. V was cut by 0 bases and J by 0 bases, with 20 bases left in between. The CDR3 loop spans 19 amino acids. CDR3 sequence: CASSPPVGGKRGLNTEAFF. For the CDR3, the DNA is TGTGCCAGCTCACCACCGGTGGGAGGGAAAAGGGGCTTGAACACTGAAGCTTTCTTT.

V and J are TRBV9 and TRBJ1-1, with D perhaps matching TRBD1 (5 bases). This CDR3 has 14 amino acids. The V end lost 1 base, the J end lost 5 bases, and 12 bases lay between the germline ends. In germline, CDR1 is SGDLS, CDR2 YYNGEE. The chain's CDR3 is CASSVSGKGTEAFF. CDR3 bases: TGTGCCAGCAGCGTATCAGGGAAGGGGACTGAAGCTTTCTTT.

This chain joins TRBV6-1 and TRBJ2-7, with D maybe TRBD1 (5 bases). Trimming shortened V by 3 bases and J by 0 bases, and 18 bases separated the two germline ends. Per the germline V gene, CDR1 is MNHNS and CDR2 is SASEGT. The length of the CDR3 is 17 residues. CDR3: CASSENPFWGNSYEQYF. Written as DNA, the CDR3 is TGTGCCAGCAGTGAGAACCCCTTCTGGGGCAACTCCTACGAGCAGTACTTC.

V usage is TRBV5-1 and J usage is TRBJ2-7; 7 bases align to TRBD1. This CDR3 has 16 amino acids. V shed 6 bases, J shed 2 bases, and the junction held 14 bases outside the gene matches. The V gene's germline CDR1 is SGHRS and CDR2 YFSETQ. The CDR3 is CASKKPYRGPTYEQYF. The CDR3 DNA sequence: TGCGCCAGCAAAAAGCCCTACAGGGGCCCCACCTACGAGCAGTACTTC.

CDR3 amino acids: CASSWTGGHEAFF. CDR3 DNA: TGCGCCAGCAGCTGGACAGGGGGCCATGAAGCTTTCTTT. This chain links TRBV5-1 with TRBJ1-1, with 11 bases aligning to TRBD1. The ends lost 3 bases at V and 7 bases at J; junction bases unmatched: 2. The CDR3 is 13 amino acids. Germline lookup yields CDR1 SGHRS and CDR2 YFSETQ.

The rearrangement links TRBV9 to TRBJ1-2; D uncertain. Deletions cut 0 bases from V and 3 bases from J, with 9 bases between. This CDR3 region has 14 residues. Germline CDR1 and CDR2: SGDLS and YYNGEE. The CDR3 nucleotides read TGTGCCAGCAGCGTAGCTCGCGGGGACTATGGCTACACCTTC. It encodes CASSVARGDYGYTF.

The chain couples TRBV15 to TRBJ2-7; 7 positions agree with TRBD1. Germline trimming cut 0 bases from V and 0 bases from J; bases unmatched to any gene: 8. CDR1 and CDR2 (germline): LNHNV, YYDKDF (reference sequence). CDR3 length equals 17 residues. CDR3 DNA: TGTGCCACCAGCAGAGATTTGACAGGGCTAACCTCCTACGAGCAGTACTTC. Translated, it gives CATSRDLTGLTSYEQYF. The whole variable domain, remainder taken from reference TRBV15 and TRBJ2-7, is DAMVIQNPRYQVTQFGKPVTLSCSQTLNHNVMYWYQQKSSQAPKLLFHYYDKDFNNEADTPDNFQSRRPNTSFCFLDIRSPGLGDTAMYLCATSRDLTGLTSYEQYFGPGTRLTVT.

This chain links TRBV20-1 with TRBJ2-3; TRBD1 aligns across 10 bases. Germline V gives CDR1 DFQATT, CDR2 SNEGSKA (reference sequence). The J segment lost 2 bases and the V segment lost 3 bases, leaving 8 bases of the junction unmatched. This CDR3 is built from 16 residues. This CDR3 reads CSASSPGQGTTDTQYF. The CDR3 DNA follows: TGCAGTGCTAGTTCGCCGGGACAGGGGACCACAGATACGCAGTATTTT.

The chain recombines TRBV15 with TRBJ1-5, with unresolved D. This CDR3 spans 15 amino acids. V lost 1 base to trimming and J lost 5 bases, with 12 bases between them. Germline CDR1 is LNHNV and CDR2 is YYDKDF (reference sequence). The CDR3 coding sequence is TGTGCCACCAGCAGAGTGATAATGGCATATCAGCCCCAGCATTTT. Its translation: CATSRVIMAYQPQHF.

The rearrangement links TRBV5-1 to TRBJ2-3; unclear D gene. The germline gives CDR1 SGHRS, CDR2 YFSETQ. The germline V and J ends were trimmed by 2 bases and 0 bases, with 7 bases remaining between them. The CDR3 has 14 amino acids. The CDR3, as DNA: TGCGCCAGCAGCTTAGGAGAAAGCACAGATACGCAGTATTTT. This translates into CASSLGESTDTQYF.

V usage is TRBV18 and J usage is TRBJ1-1, with D unclear. Germline CDR1 KGHSH, CDR2 LQKENI. V was cut by 5 bases and J by 5 bases, with 9 bases left in between. The CDR3 sequence is 12 residues long. CDR3 region: CASSRPGTEAFF. CDR3 sequence (DNA): TGTGCCAGCTCAAGGCCCGGGACTGAAGCTTTCTTT.

This chain connects TRBV9 to TRBJ2-7; D ambiguous. V lost 2 bases and J lost 2, with 20 bases in between. The germline CDR1 and CDR2 sequences are SGDLS and YYNGEE. This CDR3 contains 17 residues. Here the CDR3 DNA reads TGTGCCAGCAGCGTCTCCTACGGGTTCGCCGATGCCTACGAGCAGTACTTC. Its translation is CASSVSYGFADAYEQYF.

This chain links TRBV4-1 with TRBJ1-4; TRBD1 might be the D (6 bases). Germline CDR1 is MGHRA and CDR2 is YSYEKL. This CDR3 region has 13 residues. V shed 5 bases and J shed 6 bases, with 10 bases lying between them. The CDR3 spells CASSEQGHEKLFF. CDR3 in DNA: TGCGCCAGCAGCGAACAGGGCCATGAAAAACTGTTTTTT.

The J gene is TRBJ2-7, the V gene TRBV12-3 or TRBV12-4; possibly TRBD1 for D (5 bases). CDR3 length: 13 residues. V lost 5 bases, J lost 6 bases, and 14 bases lay in between. The CDR3 loop reads CASSLQGRGEQYF. The DNA for the CDR3 is TGTGCCAGCAGTCTCCAGGGTCGAGGCGAGCAGTACTTC.

This chain uses TRBV7-3 with TRBJ2-7; 14 nucleotides line up with TRBD2. Germline V gene sequence: CDR1 SGHTA, CDR2 FQGTGA. CDR3 length equals 15 residues. V shed 5 bases and J 5 bases; nucleotides not matched to a gene: 5. CDR3 loop: CASSVGLAGGDEQYF. The CDR3 bases are TGTGCCAGCAGCGTCGGACTAGCGGGGGGTGACGAGCAGTACTTC. The full variable domain, with the rest looked up from reference TRBV7-3 and TRBJ2-7, is GAGVSQTPSNKVTEKGKYVELRCDPISGHTALYWYRQSLGQGPEFLIYFQGTGAADDSGLPNDRFFAVRPEGSVSTLKIQRTERGDSAVYLCASSVGLAGGDEQYFGPGTRLTVT.

The chain combines TRBV9 with TRBJ2-1; 13 positions match TRBD2. The trim removed 0 bases at V and 5 bases at J, leaving 2 bases unmatched. The CDR3 is 16 amino acids. Germline lookup yields CDR1 SGDLS and CDR2 YYNGEE. The CDR3 DNA follows: TGTGCCAGCAGCGTAGGGACTAGCGGGAGCAACAATGAGCAGTTCTTC. Its translation is CASSVGTSGSNNEQFF.

The chain links TRBV7-2 to TRBJ1-1; tentative D call: TRBD1 (5 bases). V was clipped by 5 bases and J by 10 bases, with 20 bases between them. CDR1 is SGHTA, CDR2 FQGNSA, per germline. The CDR3 extends over 14 amino acids. This chain's CDR3 is CASSPRQGERGAFF. The CDR3 DNA reads as TGTGCCAGCAGCCCCCGCCAGGGTGAACGCGGAGCTTTCTTT.